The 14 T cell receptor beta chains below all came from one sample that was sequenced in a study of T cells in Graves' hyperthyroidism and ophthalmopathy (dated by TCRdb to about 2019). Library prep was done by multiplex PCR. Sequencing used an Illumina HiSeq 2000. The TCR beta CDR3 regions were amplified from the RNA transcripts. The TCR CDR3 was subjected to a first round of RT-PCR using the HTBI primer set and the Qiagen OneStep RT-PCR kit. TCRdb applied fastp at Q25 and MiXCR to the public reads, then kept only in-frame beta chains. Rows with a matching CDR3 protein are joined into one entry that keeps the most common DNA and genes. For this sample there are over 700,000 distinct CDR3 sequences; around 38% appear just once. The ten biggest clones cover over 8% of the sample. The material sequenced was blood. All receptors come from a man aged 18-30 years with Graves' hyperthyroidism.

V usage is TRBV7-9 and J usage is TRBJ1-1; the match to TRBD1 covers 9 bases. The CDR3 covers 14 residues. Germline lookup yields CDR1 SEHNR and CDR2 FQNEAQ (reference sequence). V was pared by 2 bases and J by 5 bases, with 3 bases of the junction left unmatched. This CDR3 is CASSLPTGGTEAFF. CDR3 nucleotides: TGTGCCAGCAGCTTACCGACAGGGGGGACTGAAGCTTTCTTT.

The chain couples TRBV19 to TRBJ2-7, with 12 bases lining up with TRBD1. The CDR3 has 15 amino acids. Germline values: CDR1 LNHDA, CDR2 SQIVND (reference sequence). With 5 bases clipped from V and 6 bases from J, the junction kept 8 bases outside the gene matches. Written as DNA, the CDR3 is TGTGCCAGTAGTCCCGGGACAGGGGGCTCGGTCGAGCAGTACTTC. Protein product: CASSPGTGGSVEQYF.

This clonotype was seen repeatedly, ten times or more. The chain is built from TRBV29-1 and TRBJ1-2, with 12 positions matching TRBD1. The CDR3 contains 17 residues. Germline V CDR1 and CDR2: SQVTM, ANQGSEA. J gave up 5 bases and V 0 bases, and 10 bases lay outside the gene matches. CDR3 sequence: CSVEDRGTGGIGYGYTF. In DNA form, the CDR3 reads TGCAGCGTTGAAGACAGGGGGACAGGGGGCATAGGGTATGGCTACACCTTC. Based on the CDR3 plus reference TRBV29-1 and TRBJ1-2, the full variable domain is SAVISQKPSRDICQRGTSLTIQCQVDSQVTMMFWYRQQPGQSLTLIATANQGSEATYESGFVIDKFPISRPNLTFSTLTVSNMSPEDSSIYLCSVEDRGTGGIGYGYTFGSGTRLTVV.

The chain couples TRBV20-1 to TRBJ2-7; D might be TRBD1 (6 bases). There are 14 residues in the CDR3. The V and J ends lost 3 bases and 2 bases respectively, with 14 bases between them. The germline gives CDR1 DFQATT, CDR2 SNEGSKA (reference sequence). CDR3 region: CSASTAGEPYEQYF. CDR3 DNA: TGCAGTGCTAGTACGGCAGGGGAGCCCTACGAGCAGTACTTC.

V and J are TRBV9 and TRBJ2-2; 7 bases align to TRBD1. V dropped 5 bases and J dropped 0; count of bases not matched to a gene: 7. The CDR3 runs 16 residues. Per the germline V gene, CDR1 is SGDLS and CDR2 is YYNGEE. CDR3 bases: TGTGCCAGCAGACCTTGGGACAGCGCGAACACCGGGGAGCTGTTTTTT. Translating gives CASRPWDSANTGELFF.

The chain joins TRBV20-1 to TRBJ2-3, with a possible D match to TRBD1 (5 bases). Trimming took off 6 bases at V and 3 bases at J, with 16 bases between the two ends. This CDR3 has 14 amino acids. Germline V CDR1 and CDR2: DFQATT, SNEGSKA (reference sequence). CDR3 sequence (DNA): TGCAGTGCCGGTGTGGCAGGGAAGACAGATACGCAGTATTTT. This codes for CSAGVAGKTDTQYF.

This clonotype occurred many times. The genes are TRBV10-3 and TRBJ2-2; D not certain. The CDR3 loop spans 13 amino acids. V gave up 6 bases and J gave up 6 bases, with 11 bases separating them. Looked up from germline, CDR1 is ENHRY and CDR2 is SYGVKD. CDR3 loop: CAIRGGRAGELFF. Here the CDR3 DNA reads TGTGCCATCAGGGGCGGAAGGGCCGGGGAGCTGTTTTTT.

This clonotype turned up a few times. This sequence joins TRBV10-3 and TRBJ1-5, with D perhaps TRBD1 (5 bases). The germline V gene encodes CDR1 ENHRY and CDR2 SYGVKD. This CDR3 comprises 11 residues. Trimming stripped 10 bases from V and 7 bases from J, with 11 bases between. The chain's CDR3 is CATGAGQPQHF. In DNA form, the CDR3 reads TGTGCCACCGGGGCAGGGCAGCCCCAGCATTTT.

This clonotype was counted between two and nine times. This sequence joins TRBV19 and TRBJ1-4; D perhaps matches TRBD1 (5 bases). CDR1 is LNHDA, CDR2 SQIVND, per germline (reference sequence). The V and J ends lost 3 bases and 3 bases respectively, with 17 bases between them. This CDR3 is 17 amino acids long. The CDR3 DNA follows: TGTGCCAGTAGTATGGCGGATGGCGGGGGTTCTAATGAAAAACTGTTTTTT. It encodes CASSMADGGGSNEKLFF.

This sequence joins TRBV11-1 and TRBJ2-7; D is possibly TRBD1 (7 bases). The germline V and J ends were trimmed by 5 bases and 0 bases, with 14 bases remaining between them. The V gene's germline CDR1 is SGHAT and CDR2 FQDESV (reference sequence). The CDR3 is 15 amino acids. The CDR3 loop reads CASSPPQGGSYEQYF. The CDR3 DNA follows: TGTGCCAGCAGCCCTCCGCAGGGGGGCTCCTACGAGCAGTACTTC.

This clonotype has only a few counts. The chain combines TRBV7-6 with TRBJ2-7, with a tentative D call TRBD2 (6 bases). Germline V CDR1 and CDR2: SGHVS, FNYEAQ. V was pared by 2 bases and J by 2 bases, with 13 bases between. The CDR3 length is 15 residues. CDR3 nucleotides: TGTGCCAGCAGCTTAACAGCGGGCCTAACCTACGAGCAGTACTTC. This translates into CASSLTAGLTYEQYF. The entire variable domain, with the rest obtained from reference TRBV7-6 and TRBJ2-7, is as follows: GAGVSQSPRYKVTKRGQDVALRCDPISGHVSLYWYRQALGQGPEFLTYFNYEAQQDKSGLPNDRFSAERPEGSISTLTIQRTEQRDSAMYRCASSLTAGLTYEQYFGPGTRLTVT.

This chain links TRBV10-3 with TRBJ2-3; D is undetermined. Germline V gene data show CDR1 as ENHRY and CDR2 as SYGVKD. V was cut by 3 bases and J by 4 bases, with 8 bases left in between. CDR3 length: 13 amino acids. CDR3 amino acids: CAISERSPDTQYF. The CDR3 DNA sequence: TGTGCCATCAGTGAAAGGTCTCCAGATACGCAGTATTTT.

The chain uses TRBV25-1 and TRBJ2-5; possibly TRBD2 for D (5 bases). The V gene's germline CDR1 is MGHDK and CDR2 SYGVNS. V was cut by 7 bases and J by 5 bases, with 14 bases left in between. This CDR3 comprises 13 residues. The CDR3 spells CASTGARRETQYF. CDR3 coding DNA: TGTGCCAGCACCGGCGCGAGGAGGGAGACCCAGTACTTC.

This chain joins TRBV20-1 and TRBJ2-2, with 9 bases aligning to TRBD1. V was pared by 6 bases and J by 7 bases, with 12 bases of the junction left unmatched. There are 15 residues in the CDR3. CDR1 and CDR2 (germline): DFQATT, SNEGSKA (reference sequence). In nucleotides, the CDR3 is TGCAGTGCCCCCGGCAACAGGGGGCTTATCGGGGAGCTGTTTTTT. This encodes CSAPGNRGLIGELFF.